The text below deals with one T cell receptor beta chain. Its matching antigen is unknown. In germline, CDR1 is DFQATT, CDR2 SNEGSKA (reference sequence). The CDR3 sequence is 15 residues long. The second PCR ran roughly 6 to 12 cycles with a sample-barcoded 5' primer and J-beta primers. TCRdb used MiXCR to reprocess the 5' RACE reads, holding one entry per CDR3 protein. The data hold fewer than 800,000 distinct CDR3 sequences, with around 25% observed a single time. The sample is drawn from a study of blood T cells in healthy people across ages. Study findings and constraints: It was the long-lived donors that had more naive CD4+ cells and higher diversity than aged donors.

The same sample was also studied in work on T cells of mothers and their children.

V usage is TRBV20-1 and J usage is TRBJ2-1, with 10 positions matching TRBD2. The J call is in doubt because the DNA end fits TRBJ2-5 better. The source of this sequence is a boy younger than 18 in good health. Sequenced input: blood. The CDR3 coding sequence is TGCAGTGCTAGCGCTAGCGGGGGTCCCCAAGAGACCCAGTACTTC. It specifies CSASASGGPQETQYF.